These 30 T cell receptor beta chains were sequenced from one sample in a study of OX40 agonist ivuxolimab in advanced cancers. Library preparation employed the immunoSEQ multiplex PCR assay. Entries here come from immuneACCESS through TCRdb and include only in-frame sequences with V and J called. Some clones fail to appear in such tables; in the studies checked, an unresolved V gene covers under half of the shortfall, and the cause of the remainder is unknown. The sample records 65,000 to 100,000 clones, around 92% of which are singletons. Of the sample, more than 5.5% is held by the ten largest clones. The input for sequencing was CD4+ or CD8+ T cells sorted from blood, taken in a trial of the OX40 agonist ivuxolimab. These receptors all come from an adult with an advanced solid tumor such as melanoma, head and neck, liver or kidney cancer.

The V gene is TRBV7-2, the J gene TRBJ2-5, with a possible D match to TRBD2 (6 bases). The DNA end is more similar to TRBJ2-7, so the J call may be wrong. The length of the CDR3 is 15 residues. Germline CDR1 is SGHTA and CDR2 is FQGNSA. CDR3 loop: CASSLGGSGGYEQYF. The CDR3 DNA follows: TGTGCCAGCAGCTTAGGGGGTAGCGGAGGGTACGAGCAGTACTTC.

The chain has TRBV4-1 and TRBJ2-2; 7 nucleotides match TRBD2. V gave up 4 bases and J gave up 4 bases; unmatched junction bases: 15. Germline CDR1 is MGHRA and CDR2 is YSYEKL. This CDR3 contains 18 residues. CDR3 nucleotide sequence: TGCGCCAGCAGCCGCCCAAGCGGGGCTGTTACAGGCACCGGGGAGCTGTTTTTT. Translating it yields CASSRPSGAVTGTGELFF.

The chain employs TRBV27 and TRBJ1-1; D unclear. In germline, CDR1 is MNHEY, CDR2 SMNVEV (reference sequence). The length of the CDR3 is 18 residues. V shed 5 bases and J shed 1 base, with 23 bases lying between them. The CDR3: CASSPIPFRFEGNTEAFF. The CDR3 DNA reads TGTGCCAGCAGTCCTATTCCCTTCAGGTTTGAGGGGAACACTGAAGCTTTCTTT.

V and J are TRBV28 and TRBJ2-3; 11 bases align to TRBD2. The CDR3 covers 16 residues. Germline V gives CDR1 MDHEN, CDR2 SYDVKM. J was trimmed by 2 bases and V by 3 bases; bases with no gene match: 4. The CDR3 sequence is CASSLLTSGITDTQYF. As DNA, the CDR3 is TGTGCCAGCAGTTTGCTGACTAGCGGGATCACAGATACGCAGTATTTT.

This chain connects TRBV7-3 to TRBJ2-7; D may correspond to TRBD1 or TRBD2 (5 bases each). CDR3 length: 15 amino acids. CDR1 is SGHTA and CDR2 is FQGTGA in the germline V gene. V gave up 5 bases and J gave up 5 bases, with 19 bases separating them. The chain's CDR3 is CASSPGLGLPHEQYF. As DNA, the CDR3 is TGTGCCAGCAGCCCGGGGCTAGGCCTACCCCACGAGCAGTACTTC.

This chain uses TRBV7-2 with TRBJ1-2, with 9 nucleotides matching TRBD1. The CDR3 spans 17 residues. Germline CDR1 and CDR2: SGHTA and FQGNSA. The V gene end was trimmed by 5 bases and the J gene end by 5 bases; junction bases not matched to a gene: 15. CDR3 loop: CASSQGTGSGSLYGYTF. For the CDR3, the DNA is TGTGCCAGCAGCCAAGGGACAGGGTCCGGCTCACTTTATGGCTACACCTTC.

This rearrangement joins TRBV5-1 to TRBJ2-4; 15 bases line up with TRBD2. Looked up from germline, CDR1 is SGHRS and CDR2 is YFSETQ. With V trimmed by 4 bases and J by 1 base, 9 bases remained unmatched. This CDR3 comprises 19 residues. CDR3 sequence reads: CASSLGLAGGMAAKNIQYF. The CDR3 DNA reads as TGCGCCAGCAGCCTAGGACTAGCGGGAGGGATGGCTGCCAAAAACATTCAGTACTTC. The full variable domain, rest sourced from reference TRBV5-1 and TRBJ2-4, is KAGVTQTPRYLIKTRGQQVTLSCSPISGHRSVSWYQQTPGQGLQFLFEYFSETQRNKGNFPGRFSGRQFSNSRSEMNVSTLELGDSALYLCASSLGLAGGMAAKNIQYFGAGTRLSVL.

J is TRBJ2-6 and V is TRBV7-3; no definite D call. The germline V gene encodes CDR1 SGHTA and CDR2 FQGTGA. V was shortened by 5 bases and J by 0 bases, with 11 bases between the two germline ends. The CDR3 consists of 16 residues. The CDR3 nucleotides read TGTGCCAGCAGCCTAATTGTCGGCTCTGGGGCCAACGTCCTGACTTTC. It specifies CASSLIVGSGANVLTF. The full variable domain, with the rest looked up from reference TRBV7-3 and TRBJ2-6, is GAGVSQTPSNKVTEKGKYVELRCDPISGHTALYWYRQSLGQGPEFLIYFQGTGAADDSGLPNDRFFAVRPEGSVSTLKIQRTERGDSAVYLCASSLIVGSGANVLTFGAGSRLTVL.

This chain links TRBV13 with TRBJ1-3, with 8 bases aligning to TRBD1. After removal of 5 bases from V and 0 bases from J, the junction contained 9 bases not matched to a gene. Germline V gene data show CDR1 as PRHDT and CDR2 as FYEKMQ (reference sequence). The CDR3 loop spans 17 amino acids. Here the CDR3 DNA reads TGTGCCAGCAGCCCCCGACAGGGGTTAATCTCTGGAAACACCATATATTTT. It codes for CASSPRQGLISGNTIYF.

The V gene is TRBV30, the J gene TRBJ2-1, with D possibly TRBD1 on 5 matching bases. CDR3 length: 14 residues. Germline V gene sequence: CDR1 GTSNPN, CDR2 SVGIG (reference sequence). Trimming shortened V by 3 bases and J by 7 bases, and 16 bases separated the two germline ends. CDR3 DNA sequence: TGTGCCTGGAGCCCACCTTCCCAGGGAAATGAGCAGTTCTTC. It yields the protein CAWSPPSQGNEQFF.

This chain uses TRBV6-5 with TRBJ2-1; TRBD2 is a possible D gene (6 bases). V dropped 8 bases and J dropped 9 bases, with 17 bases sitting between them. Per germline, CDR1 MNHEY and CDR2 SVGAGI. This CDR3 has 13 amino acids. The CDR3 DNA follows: TGTGCCAGCGGAGGGCCCCCCTGGTCTGAGCAGTTCTTC. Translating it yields CASGGPPWSEQFF.

DNA for the CDR3: TGTGCCTGGAGTGGGCAGGGTCCTGAAGCTTTCTTT. Its translation is CAWSGQGPEAFF. J is TRBJ1-1 and V is TRBV30; weak D call: TRBD1 (5 bases). This CDR3 has 12 residues. The germline CDR1 and CDR2 sequences are GTSNPN and SVGIG (reference sequence). The germline V and J ends were trimmed by 1 base and 6 bases, with 9 bases remaining between them. The whole variable domain, remainder taken from reference TRBV30 and TRBJ1-1, is SQTIHQWPATLVQPVGSPLSLECTVEGTSNPNLYWYRQAAGRGLQLLFYSVGIGQISSEVPQNLSASRPQDRQFILSSKKLLLSDSGFYLCAWSGQGPEAFFGQGTRLTVV.

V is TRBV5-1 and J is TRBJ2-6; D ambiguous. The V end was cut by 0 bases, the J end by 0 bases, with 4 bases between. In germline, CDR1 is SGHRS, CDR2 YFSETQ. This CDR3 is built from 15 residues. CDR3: CASSLESSGANVLTF. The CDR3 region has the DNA TGCGCCAGCAGCTTGGAGAGCTCTGGGGCCAACGTCCTGACTTTC.

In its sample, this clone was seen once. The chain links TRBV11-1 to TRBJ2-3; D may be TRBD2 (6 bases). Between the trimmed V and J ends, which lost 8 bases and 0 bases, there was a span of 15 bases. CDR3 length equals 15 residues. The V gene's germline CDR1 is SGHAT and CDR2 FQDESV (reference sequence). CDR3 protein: CASGGLAHSTDTQYF. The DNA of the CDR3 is TGTGCCAGCGGCGGCCTAGCGCATAGCACAGATACGCAGTATTTT.

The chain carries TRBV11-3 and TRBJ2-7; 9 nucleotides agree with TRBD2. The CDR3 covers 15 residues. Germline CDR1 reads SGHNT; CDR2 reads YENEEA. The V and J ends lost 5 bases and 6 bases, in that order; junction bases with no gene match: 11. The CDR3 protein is CASSPGLGLAPEQYF. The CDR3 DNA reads TGTGCCAGCAGCCCTGGGTTGGGACTAGCCCCCGAGCAGTACTTC. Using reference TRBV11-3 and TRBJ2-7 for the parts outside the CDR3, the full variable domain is EAGVVQSPRYKIIEKKQPVAFWCNPISGHNTLYWYLQNLGQGPELLIRYENEEAVDDSQLPKDRFSAERLKGVDSTLKIQPAELGDSAVYLCASSPGLGLAPEQYFGPGTRLTVT.

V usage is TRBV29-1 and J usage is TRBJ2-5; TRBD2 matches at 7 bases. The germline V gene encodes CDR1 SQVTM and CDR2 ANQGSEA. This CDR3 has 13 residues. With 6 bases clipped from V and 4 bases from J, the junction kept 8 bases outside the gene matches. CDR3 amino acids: CSVLAGGGETQYF. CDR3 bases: TGCAGCGTCCTAGCAGGCGGGGGAGAGACCCAGTACTTC.

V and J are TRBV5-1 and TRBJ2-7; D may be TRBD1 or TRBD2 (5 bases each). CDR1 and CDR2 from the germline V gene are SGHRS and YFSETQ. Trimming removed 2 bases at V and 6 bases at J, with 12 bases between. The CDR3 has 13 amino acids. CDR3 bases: TGCGCCAGCAGCTTCACACTAGGGGCCGAGCAGTACTTC. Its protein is CASSFTLGAEQYF.

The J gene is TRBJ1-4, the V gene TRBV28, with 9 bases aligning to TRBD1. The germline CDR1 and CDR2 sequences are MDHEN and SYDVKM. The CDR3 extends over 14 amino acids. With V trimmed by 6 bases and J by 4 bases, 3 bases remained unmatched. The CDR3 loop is CASSTTGGNEKLFF. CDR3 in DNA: TGTGCCAGCAGCACGACAGGGGGTAATGAAAAACTGTTTTTT.

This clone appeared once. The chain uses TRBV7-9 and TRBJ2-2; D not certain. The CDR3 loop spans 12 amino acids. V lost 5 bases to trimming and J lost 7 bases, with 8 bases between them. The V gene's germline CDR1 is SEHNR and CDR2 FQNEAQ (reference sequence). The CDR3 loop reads CASSPSIGELFF. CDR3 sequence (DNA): TGTGCCAGCAGCCCGTCAATCGGGGAGCTGTTTTTT.

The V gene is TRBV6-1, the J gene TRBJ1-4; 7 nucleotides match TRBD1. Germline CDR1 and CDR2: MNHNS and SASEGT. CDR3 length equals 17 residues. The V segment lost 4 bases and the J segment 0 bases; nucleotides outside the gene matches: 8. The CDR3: CASSAGTDSATNEKLFF. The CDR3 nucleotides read TGTGCCAGCAGTGCCGGGACAGACTCTGCAACTAATGAAAAACTGTTTTTT.

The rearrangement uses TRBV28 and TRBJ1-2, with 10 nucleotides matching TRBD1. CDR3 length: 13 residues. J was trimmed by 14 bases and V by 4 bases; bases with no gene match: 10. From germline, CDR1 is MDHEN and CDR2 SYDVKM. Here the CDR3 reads CASSSHDRGQGTF. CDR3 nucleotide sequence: TGTGCCAGCAGTTCACACGACAGGGGGCAAGGTACCTTC.

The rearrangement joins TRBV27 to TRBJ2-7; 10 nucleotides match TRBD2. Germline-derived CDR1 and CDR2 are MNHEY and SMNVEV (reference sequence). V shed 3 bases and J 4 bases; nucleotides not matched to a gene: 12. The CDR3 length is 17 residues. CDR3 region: CASSFQHSSGSRYEQYF. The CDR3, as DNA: TGTGCCAGCAGTTTTCAACACTCTAGCGGGAGTAGGTACGAGCAGTACTTC.

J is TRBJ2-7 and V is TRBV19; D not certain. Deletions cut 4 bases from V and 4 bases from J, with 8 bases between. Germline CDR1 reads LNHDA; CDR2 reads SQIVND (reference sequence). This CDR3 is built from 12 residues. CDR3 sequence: CASSKGDYEQYF. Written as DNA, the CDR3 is TGTGCCAGTAGTAAAGGAGATTACGAGCAGTACTTC.

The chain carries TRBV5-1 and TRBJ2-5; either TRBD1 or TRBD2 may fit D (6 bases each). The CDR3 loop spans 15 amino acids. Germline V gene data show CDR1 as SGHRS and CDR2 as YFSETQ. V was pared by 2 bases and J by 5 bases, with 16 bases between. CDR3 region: CASSFLPGAGETQYF. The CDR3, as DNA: TGCGCCAGCAGCTTCCTACCGGGGGCGGGGGAGACCCAGTACTTC.

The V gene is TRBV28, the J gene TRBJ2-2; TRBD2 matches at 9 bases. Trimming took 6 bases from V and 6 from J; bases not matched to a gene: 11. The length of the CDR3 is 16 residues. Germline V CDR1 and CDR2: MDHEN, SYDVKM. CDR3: CASRRTGTSRSGELFF. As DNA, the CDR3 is TGTGCCAGCAGACGGACCGGGACTAGCAGGTCCGGGGAGCTGTTTTTT.

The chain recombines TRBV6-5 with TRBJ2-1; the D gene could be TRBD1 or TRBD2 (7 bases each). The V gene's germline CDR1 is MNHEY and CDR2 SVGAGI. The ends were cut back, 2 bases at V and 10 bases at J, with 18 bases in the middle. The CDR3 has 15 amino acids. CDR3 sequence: CASSYKAGRGREQFF. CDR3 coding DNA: TGTGCCAGCAGTTACAAGGCAGGGAGGGGGCGGGAGCAGTTCTTC.

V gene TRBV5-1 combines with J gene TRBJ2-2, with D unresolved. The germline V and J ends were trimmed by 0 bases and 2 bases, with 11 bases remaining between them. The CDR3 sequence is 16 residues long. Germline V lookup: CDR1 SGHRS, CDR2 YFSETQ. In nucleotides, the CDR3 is TGCGCCAGCAGCTTGGCCCAATCCCTAAACACCGGGGAGCTGTTTTTT. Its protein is CASSLAQSLNTGELFF.

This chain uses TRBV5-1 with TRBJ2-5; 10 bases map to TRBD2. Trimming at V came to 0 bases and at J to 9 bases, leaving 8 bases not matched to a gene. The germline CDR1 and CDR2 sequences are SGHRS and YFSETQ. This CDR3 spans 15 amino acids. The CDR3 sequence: CASSLEGRSGGAQYF. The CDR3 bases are TGCGCCAGCAGCTTGGAGGGGCGGAGCGGGGGGGCCCAGTACTTC.

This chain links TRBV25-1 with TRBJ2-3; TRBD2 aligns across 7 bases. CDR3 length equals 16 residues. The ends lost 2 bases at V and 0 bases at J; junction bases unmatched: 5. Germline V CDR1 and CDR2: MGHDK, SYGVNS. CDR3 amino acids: CASSEGLAESTDTQYF. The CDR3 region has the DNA TGTGCCAGCAGTGAAGGTCTAGCGGAAAGCACAGATACGCAGTATTTT.

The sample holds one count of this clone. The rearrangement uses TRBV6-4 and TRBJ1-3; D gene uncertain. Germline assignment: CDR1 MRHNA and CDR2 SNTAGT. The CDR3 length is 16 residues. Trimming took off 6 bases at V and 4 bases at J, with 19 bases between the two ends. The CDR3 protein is CASRPDDRNSGNTIYF. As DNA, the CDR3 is TGTGCCAGCAGACCGGACGACCGAAACTCCGGAAACACCATATATTTT.